This is a list of T cell receptor beta chains from one sample in a study of naive and memory T cell subsets. One entry per CDR3 protein results from TCRdb running MiXCR on the UMI-ligation and nested PCR reads. The profile shows about 150,000 distinct CDR3 sequences, approximately 24% of them singletons. What was sequenced was naive CD4+ T cells from blood. These receptors were collected from a human donor in good health. Both conserved end residues are trimmed from each CDR3. Each record gives: J gene, V gene, CDR3 protein.

j_call: TRBJ2-1; v_call: TRBV14; cdr3_aa: ASSQEIGTSGRSF
j_call: TRBJ1-1; v_call: TRBV13; cdr3_aa: ASKEGMNTEAF
j_call: TRBJ1-2; v_call: TRBV12-3/TRBV12-4; cdr3_aa: ASSLFQGGYGYT
j_call: TRBJ2-1; v_call: TRBV5-6; cdr3_aa: ASSLGRGAGSSYNEQF
j_call: TRBJ2-1; v_call: TRBV7-9; cdr3_aa: ASSYHLAGEQF
j_call: TRBJ2-2; v_call: TRBV28; cdr3_aa: ASSLAAGVKGELF
j_call: TRBJ2-3; v_call: TRBV4-2; cdr3_aa: ASSPSGTGEVRGTDTQY
j_call: TRBJ1-1; v_call: TRBV10-2; cdr3_aa: ASSGGQGFSEAF
j_call: TRBJ2-7; v_call: TRBV25-1; cdr3_aa: ASSEYSGREGEQY
j_call: TRBJ2-1; v_call: TRBV3-1; cdr3_aa: ASSQGTSGGPYNEQF